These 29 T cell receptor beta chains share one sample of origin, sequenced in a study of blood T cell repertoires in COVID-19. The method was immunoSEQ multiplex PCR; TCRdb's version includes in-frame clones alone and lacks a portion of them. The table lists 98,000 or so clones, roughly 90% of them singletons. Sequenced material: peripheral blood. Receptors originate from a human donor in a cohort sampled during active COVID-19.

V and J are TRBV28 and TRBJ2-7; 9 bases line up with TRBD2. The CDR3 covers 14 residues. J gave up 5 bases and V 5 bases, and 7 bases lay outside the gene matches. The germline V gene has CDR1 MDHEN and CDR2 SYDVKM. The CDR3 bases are TGTGCCAGCAGTAGGCGGGGGGGCCTTAACGAGCAGTACTTC. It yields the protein CASSRRGGLNEQYF.

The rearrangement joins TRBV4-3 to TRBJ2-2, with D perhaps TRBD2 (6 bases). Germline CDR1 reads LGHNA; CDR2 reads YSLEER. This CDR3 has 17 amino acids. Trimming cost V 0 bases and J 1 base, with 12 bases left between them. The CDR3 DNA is TGCGCCAGCAGCCAAGATGCACCCGGGGGGAACACCGGGGAGCTGTTTTTT. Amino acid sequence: CASSQDAPGGNTGELFF.

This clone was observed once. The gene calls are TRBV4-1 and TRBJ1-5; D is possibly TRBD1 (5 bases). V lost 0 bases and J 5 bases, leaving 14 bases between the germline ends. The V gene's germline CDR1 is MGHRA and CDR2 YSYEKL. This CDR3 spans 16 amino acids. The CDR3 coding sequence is TGCGCCAGCAGCCAAGATGGGGGGGTGGGCGATCAGCCCCAGCATTTT. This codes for CASSQDGGVGDQPQHF.

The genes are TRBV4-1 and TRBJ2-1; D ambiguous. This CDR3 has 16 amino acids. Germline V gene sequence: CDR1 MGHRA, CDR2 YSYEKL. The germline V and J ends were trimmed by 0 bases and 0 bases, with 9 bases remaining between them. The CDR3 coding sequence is TGCGCCAGCAGCCAAGAGGGCCGGAACTCCTACAATGAGCAGTTCTTC. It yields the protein CASSQEGRNSYNEQFF.

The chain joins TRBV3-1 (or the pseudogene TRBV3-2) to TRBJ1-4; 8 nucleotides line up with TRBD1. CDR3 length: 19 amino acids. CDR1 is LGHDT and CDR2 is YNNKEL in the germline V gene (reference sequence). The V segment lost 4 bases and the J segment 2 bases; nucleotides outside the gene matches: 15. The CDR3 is CASSPETRGRFWTNEKLFF. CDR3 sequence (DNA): TGTGCCAGCAGCCCCGAAACCAGGGGGCGATTTTGGACTAATGAAAAACTGTTTTTT.

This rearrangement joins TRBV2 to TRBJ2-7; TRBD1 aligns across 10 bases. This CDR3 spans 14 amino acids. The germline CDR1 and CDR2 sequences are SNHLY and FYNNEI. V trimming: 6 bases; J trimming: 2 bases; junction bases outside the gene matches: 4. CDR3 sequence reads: CASRIGTGAYEQYF. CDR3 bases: TGTGCCAGCAGGATTGGGACAGGGGCCTACGAGCAGTACTTC.

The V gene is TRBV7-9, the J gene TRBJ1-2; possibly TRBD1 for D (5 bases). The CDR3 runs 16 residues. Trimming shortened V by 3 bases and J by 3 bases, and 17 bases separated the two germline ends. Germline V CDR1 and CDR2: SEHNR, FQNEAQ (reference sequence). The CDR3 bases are TGTGCCAGCAGCTTTGAGGGAGGGGTCTTGCACTATGGCTACACCTTC. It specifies CASSFEGGVLHYGYTF. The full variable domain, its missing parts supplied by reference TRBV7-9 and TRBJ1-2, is DTGVSQNPRHKITKRGQNVTFRCDPISEHNRLYWYRQTLGQGPEFLTYFQNEAQLEKSRLLSDRFSAERPKGSFSTLEIQRTEQGDSAMYLCASSFEGGVLHYGYTFGSGTRLTVV.

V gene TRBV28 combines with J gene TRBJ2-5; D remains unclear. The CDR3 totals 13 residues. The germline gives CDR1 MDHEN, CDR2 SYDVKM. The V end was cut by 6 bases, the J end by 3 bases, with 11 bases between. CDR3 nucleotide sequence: TGTGCCAGCAGCCTCTCGGCGGAAGAGACCCAGTACTTC. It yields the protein CASSLSAEETQYF.

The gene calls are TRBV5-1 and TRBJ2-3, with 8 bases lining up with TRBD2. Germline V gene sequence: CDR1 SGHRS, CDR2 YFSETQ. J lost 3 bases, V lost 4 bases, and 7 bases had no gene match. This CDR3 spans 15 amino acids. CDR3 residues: CASSALERETDTQYF. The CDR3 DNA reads TGCGCCAGCAGCGCCCTTGAGCGGGAGACAGATACGCAGTATTTT.

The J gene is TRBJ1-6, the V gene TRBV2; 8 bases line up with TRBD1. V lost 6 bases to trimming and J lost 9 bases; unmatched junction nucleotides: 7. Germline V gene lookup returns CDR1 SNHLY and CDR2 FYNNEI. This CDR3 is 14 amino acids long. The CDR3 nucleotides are TGTGCCAGCAGGTTGTCCAGGGGGCTTTCACCCCTCCACTTT. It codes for CASRLSRGLSPLHF.

The CDR3 nucleotides are TGTGCCAGCAGCTCGGCGGGGGAGACCCAGTACTTC. Amino acid sequence: CASSSAGETQYF. V usage is TRBV5-5 and J usage is TRBJ2-5, with a tentative D call TRBD2 (6 bases). The CDR3 spans 12 residues. Trimming removed 3 bases from V and 5 bases from J, with 8 bases in between. Germline-derived CDR1 and CDR2 are SGHKS and YYEKEE (reference sequence).

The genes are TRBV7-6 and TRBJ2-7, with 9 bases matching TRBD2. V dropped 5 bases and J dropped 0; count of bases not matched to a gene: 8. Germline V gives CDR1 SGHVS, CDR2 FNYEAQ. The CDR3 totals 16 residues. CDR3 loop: CASSRRLAASSYEQYF. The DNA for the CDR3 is TGTGCCAGCAGCCGCCGACTAGCGGCTAGCTCCTACGAGCAGTACTTC.

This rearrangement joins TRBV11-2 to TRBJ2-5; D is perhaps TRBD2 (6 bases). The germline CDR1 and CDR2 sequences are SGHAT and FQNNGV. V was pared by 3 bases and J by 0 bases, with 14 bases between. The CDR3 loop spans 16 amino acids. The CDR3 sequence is CASSLGVGRYQETQYF. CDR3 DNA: TGTGCCAGCAGCTTGGGGGTAGGGAGGTACCAAGAGACCCAGTACTTC.

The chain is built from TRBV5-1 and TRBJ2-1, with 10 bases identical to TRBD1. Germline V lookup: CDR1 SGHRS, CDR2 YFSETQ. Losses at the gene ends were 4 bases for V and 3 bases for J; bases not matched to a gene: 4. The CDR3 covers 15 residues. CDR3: CASSNRDRGYNEQFF. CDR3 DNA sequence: TGCGCCAGCAGCAACCGGGACAGGGGCTACAATGAGCAGTTCTTC.

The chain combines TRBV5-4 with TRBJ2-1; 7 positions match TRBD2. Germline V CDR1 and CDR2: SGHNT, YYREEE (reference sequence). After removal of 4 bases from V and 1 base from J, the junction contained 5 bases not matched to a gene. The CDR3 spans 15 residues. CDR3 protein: CASSVTSVSYNEQFF. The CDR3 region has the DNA TGTGCCAGCAGCGTAACTAGCGTTTCCTACAATGAGCAGTTCTTC.

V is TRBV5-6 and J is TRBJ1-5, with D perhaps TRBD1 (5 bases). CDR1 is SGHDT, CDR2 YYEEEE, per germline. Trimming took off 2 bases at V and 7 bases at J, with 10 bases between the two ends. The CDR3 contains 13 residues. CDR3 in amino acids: CASSFGGGQPQHF. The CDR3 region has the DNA TGTGCCAGCAGCTTTGGGGGAGGACAGCCCCAGCATTTT. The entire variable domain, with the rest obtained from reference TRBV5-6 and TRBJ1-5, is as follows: DAGVTQSPTHLIKTRGQQVTLRCSPKSGHDTVSWYQQALGQGPQFIFQYYEEEERQRGNFPDRFSGHQFPNYSSELNVNALLLGDSALYLCASSFGGGQPQHFGDGTRLSIL.

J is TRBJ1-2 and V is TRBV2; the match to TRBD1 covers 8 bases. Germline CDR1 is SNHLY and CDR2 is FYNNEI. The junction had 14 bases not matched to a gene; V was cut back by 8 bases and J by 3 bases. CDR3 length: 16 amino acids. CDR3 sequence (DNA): TGTGCCAGCCCCCGTCTAAACGGACAGGGCGACTATGGCTACACCTTC. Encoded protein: CASPRLNGQGDYGYTF.

The chain's CDR3 is CASSGAAGEYYEQYF. As DNA, the CDR3 is TGTGCCAGCAGTGGTGCGGCAGGGGAGTACTACGAGCAGTACTTC. The rearrangement uses TRBV28 and TRBJ2-7, with a weak D call TRBD1 (6 bases). V lost 5 bases, J lost 3 bases, and 17 bases lay in between. The CDR3 extends over 15 amino acids. CDR1 is MDHEN and CDR2 is SYDVKM in the germline V gene. The complete variable domain, with remaining parts taken from reference TRBV28 and TRBJ2-7, reads DVKVTQSSRYLVKRTGEKVFLECVQDMDHENMFWYRQDPGLGLRLIYFSYDVKMKEKGDIPEGYSVSREKKERFSLILESASTNQTSMYLCASSGAAGEYYEQYFGPGTRLTVT.

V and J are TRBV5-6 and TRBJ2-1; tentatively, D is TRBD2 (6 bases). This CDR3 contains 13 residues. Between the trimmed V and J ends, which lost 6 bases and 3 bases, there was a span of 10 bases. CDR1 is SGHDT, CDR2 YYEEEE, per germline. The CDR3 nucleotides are TGTGCCAGCAACCGGGAGAACTACAATGAGCAGTTCTTC. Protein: CASNRENYNEQFF.

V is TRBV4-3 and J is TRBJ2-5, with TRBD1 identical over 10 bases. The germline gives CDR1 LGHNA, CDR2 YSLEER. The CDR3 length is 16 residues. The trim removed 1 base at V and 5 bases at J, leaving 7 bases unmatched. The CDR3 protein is CASSQAGTGVFETQYF. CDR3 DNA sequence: TGCGCCAGCAGCCAAGCCGGGACAGGGGTATTTGAGACCCAGTACTTC.

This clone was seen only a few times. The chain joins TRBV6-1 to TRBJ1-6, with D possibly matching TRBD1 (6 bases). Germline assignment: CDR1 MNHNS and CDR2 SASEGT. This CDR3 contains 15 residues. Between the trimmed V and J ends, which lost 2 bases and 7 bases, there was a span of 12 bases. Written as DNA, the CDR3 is TGTGCCAGCAGTGAAAGGGGACATGAAAATTCACCCCTCCACTTT. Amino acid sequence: CASSERGHENSPLHF.

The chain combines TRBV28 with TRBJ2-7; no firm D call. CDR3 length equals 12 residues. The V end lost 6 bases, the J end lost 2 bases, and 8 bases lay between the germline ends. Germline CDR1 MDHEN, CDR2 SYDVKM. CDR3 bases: TGTGCCAGCAGCGTCATAGCCTACGAGCAGTACTTC. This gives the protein CASSVIAYEQYF.

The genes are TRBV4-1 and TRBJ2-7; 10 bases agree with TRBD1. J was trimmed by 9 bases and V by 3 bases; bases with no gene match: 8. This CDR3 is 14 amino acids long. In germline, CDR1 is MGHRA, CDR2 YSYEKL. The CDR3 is CASSQGQGLPWQYF. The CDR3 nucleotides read TGCGCCAGCAGCCAGGGACAGGGGCTCCCCTGGCAGTACTTC.

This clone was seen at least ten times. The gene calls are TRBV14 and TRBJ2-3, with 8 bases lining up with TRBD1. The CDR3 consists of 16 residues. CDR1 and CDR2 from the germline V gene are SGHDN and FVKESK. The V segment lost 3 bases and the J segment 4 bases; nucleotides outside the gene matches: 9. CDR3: CASSQTGTGGADTQYF. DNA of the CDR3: TGTGCCAGCAGCCAGACCGGGACAGGAGGAGCAGATACGCAGTATTTT. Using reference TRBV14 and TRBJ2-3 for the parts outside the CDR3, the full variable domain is EAGVTQFPSHSVIEKGQTVTLRCDPISGHDNLYWYRRVMGKEIKFLLHFVKESKQDESGMPNNRFLAERTGGTYSTLKVQPAELEDSGVYFCASSQTGTGGADTQYFGPGTRLTVL.

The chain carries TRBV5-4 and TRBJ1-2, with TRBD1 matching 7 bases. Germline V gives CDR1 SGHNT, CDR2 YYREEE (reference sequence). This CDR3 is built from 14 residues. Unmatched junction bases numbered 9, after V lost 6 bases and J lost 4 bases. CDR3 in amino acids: CASTGGGAGYGYTF. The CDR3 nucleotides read TGTGCCAGCACTGGAGGGGGCGCAGGCTATGGCTACACCTTC.

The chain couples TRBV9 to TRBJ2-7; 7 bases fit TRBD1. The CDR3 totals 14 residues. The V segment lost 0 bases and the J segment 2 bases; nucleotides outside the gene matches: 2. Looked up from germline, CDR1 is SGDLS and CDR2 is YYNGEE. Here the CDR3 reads CASSVAGQAYEQYF. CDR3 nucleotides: TGTGCCAGCAGCGTAGCAGGACAGGCCTACGAGCAGTACTTC.

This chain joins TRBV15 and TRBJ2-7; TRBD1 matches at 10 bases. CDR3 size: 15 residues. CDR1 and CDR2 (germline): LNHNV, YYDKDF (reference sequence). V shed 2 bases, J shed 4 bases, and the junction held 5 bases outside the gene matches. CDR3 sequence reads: CATSRPRQGAYEQYF. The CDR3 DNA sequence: TGTGCCACCAGCAGACCCCGACAGGGGGCATACGAGCAGTACTTC.

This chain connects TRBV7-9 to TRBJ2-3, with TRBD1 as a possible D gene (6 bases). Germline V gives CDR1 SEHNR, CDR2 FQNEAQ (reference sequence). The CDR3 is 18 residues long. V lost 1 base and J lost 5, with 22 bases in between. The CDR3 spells CASSLGGGRGRSGDTQYF. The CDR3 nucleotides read TGTGCCAGCAGCTTAGGGGGTGGCAGGGGAAGATCGGGAGATACGCAGTATTTT.

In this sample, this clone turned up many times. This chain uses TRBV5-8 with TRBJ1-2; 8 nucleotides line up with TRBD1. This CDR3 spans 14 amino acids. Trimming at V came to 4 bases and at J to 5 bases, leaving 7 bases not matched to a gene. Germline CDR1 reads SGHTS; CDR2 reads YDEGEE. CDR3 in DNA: TGTGCCAGCAGCCCATACAGGGGGATGTATGGCTACACCTTC. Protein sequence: CASSPYRGMYGYTF.